This T cell receptor beta chain originates from a study of blood T cell repertoires in COVID-19. For the study at large: Researchers got acute and convalescent COVID-19 samples from the United States, Italy and Spain. PBMCs, B-cell-depleted T cells, or T cells were the source of the cDNA or gDNA that made up the material.

The germline V gene encodes CDR1 ENHRY and CDR2 SYGVKD. The CDR3 runs to 16 residues. Everyone who took part was roughly 18 to 89 years old, and they came from about 25 US areas. In the original processing: How many nucleated cells were present was estimated from reference gene primer amplification. The repertoire was sequenced with immunoSEQ multiplex PCR; TCRdb's copy has only in-frame clones and lacks some. D and trimming were read from the DNA, whereas the V and J calls and clone size are those reported in that table. The sample has almost 500,000 clones; approximately 91% are singletons. The receptor's source is a woman aged 55 to 70 who had recovered from COVID-19. V usage is TRBV10-3 and J usage is TRBJ2-7; TRBD1 might be the D (5 bases). The sequenced sample was PBMCs or T cells enriched from blood (not recorded which). The CDR3 region is CAPQVQGRAPYYAQYV. For the CDR3, the DNA is TGTGCCCCACAGGTGCAGGGCAGGGCCCCTTATTACGCGCAGTACGTC.